The source of this TCR beta chain is a study of regulatory T cells in long-lasting Graves disease. Libraries of TCR beta came from iRepertoire HTBI primers plus Arm-PCR of CDR3 regions. In the study's own analysis: Sample data revealed approximately 56 TRBV and over eleven TRBJ segments. TCRdb re-called the multiplex PCR reads with MiXCR, one entry per CDR3 protein. TCRdb, rather than the study authors, made the V and J calls. In the table there are around 460,000 distinct CDR3 sequences, 20% to 25% of which are singletons. Time point given: persistent/refractory GD, antithyroid drugs over 5 years with positive TRAb. Scientists built the TCR library using RNA that was extracted from PBMCs. As regards this clonotype: Antigen: not known.

Study conclusions and caveats: There was favoring of TRBV28, TRBJ1-2 and TRBJ2-5 in persistent disease.

The V segment lost 6 bases and the J segment 2 bases; nucleotides outside the gene matches: 11. CDR1 is MNHNS and CDR2 is SASEGT in the germline V gene. This CDR3 region has 17 residues. The clonotype was recovered from a female donor with Graves disease. The source was peripheral blood mononuclear cells (PBMCs), collected when the disease was refractory, from a patient treated with antithyroid drugs. V usage is TRBV6-1 and J usage is TRBJ2-2; TRBD1 matches at 8 bases. CDR3 DNA: TGTGCCAGCAGAGTGCCCTCCGGGACAGGAAACACCGGGGAGCTGTTTTTT. The encoded protein is CASRVPSGTGNTGELFF.